The 13 T cell receptor beta chains below come from one sample, sequenced in a study of identical twins. TCRdb itself ran the 5' RACE reads through MiXCR, one entry per CDR3 protein. The sample carries about 460,000 distinct CDR3 sequences, around 14% recorded once. This sample was shared with a second study, whose subject was yellow fever vaccine responses in identical twins.

Sequencing input: CD4+ T cells sorted from blood. The receptor set was obtained from a woman between 18 and 29 years old in good health.

This clonotype came up a few times. The rearrangement links TRBV20-1 to TRBJ2-7; D perhaps matches TRBD1 (6 bases). The CDR3 has 13 residues. Germline CDR1 is DFQATT and CDR2 is SNEGSKA (reference sequence). V was clipped by 3 bases and J by 2 bases, with 11 bases between them. Written as DNA, the CDR3 is TGCAGTGCTAGCGGACAGAACGCCTACGAGCAGTACTTC. This translates into CSASGQNAYEQYF.

The V gene is TRBV29-1, the J gene TRBJ2-1; TRBD2 is a possible D gene (6 bases). Germline assignment: CDR1 SQVTM and CDR2 ANQGSEA. V was clipped by 4 bases and J by 8 bases, with 12 bases between them. There are 12 residues in the CDR3. Written as DNA, the CDR3 is TGCAGCGTTGCGATGGGGGGTCATGAGCAGTTCTTC. Translating it yields CSVAMGGHEQFF.

This clonotype occurred many times. The chain links TRBV7-2 to TRBJ2-1; weak D call: TRBD1 (6 bases). V was trimmed by 1 base and J by 5 bases, leaving 9 bases between them. The CDR3 runs 14 residues. Looked up from germline, CDR1 is SGHTA and CDR2 is FQGNSA. CDR3: CASSLDRVNNEQFF. The DNA for the CDR3 is TGTGCCAGCAGCTTAGACAGGGTAAACAATGAGCAGTTCTTC. The full variable domain, in which reference TRBV7-2 and TRBJ2-1 provide the parts outside the CDR3, is GAGVSQSPSNKVTEKGKDVELRCDPISGHTALYWYRQSLGQGLEFLIYFQGNSAPDKSGLPSDRFSAERTGGSVSTLTIQRTQQEDSAVYLCASSLDRVNNEQFFGPGTRLTVL.

This clonotype was recorded a few times. The chain carries TRBV6-1 and TRBJ2-5; D is unresolved. CDR1 and CDR2 from the germline V gene are MNHNS and SASEGT. Trimming left V 3 bases short and J 2 bases short, with 7 bases between. There are 13 residues in the CDR3. The CDR3 protein is CASSDVRQETQYF. Written as DNA, the CDR3 is TGTGCCAGCAGTGATGTCAGGCAAGAGACCCAGTACTTC.

J is TRBJ2-1 and V is TRBV12-3 or TRBV12-4, with D perhaps matching TRBD2 (6 bases). This CDR3 comprises 15 residues. Trimming stripped 5 bases from V and 0 bases from J, with 11 bases between. In DNA, the CDR3 is TGTGCCAGCAGTGGCGGGACGGCCTCCTACAATGAGCAGTTCTTC. Encoded protein: CASSGGTASYNEQFF.

This chain connects TRBV20-1 to TRBJ2-3; D remains unclear. The CDR3 is 12 residues long. In germline, CDR1 is DFQATT, CDR2 SNEGSKA (reference sequence). The ends were cut back, 0 bases at V and 4 bases at J, with 5 bases in the middle. In DNA form, the CDR3 reads TGCAGTGCTAGAGATATTGCAGATACGCAGTATTTT. Its protein is CSARDIADTQYF.

V is TRBV7-2 and J is TRBJ2-5; 8 bases line up with TRBD2. The CDR3 totals 15 residues. CDR1 and CDR2 (germline): SGHTA, FQGNSA. V lost 2 bases to trimming and J lost 6 bases; unmatched junction nucleotides: 8. CDR3 sequence (DNA): TGTGCCAGCAGCTTAAACGGGGGGGCCGTGAAGACCCAGTACTTC. It codes for CASSLNGGAVKTQYF.

J is TRBJ2-7 and V is TRBV6-1; 9 bases are a match to TRBD2. The CDR3 has 13 residues. CDR1 and CDR2 from the germline V gene are MNHNS and SASEGT. CDR3 nucleotides: TGTGCAACCCGGCTAGCGGGGAGTTACGAGCAGTACTTC. Translation: CATRLAGSYEQYF.

The sample holds a few counts of this clonotype. The rearrangement links TRBV11-2 to TRBJ2-7; possibly TRBD1 for D (5 bases). Trimming removed 5 bases from V and 2 bases from J, with 16 bases in between. CDR3 size: 15 residues. Per the germline V gene, CDR1 is SGHAT and CDR2 is FQNNGV. The CDR3 is CASSTPKGAAYEQYF. The CDR3 region has the DNA TGTGCCAGCAGCACCCCCAAAGGGGCGGCCTACGAGCAGTACTTC.

This clonotype was counted a few times. Germline and junction disagree at one end, which may indicate a read error. The gene calls are TRBV7-7 and TRBJ2-1; no reliable D call. From germline, CDR1 is SSHAT and CDR2 FNYEAQ (reference sequence). This CDR3 comprises 13 residues. CDR3 nucleotides: TGTGCTAGCAGTTTCCCAAACGACAATGAGCAGTTCTTC. Translating it yields CASSFPNDNEQFF. Full variable domain (remainder filled in from reference TRBV7-7 and TRBJ2-1): GAGVSQSPRYKVTKRGQDVTLRCDPISSHATLYWYQQALGQGPEFLTYFNYEAQPDKSGLPSDRFSAERPEGSISTLTIQRTEQRDSAMYRCASSFPNDNEQFFGPGTRLTVL.

The J gene is TRBJ2-5, the V gene TRBV7-2; D unclear. Trimming took off 1 base at V and 5 bases at J, with 14 bases between the two ends. CDR1 is SGHTA, CDR2 FQGNSA, per germline. CDR3 size: 15 residues. In nucleotides, the CDR3 is TGTGCCAGCAGCTTAGACAGCACAGCGAGGGAGACCCAGTACTTC. As protein: CASSLDSTARETQYF.

This clonotype was detected many times. This rearrangement joins TRBV20-1 to TRBJ2-7, with TRBD1 matching 8 bases. Germline CDR1 DFQATT, CDR2 SNEGSKA (reference sequence). Trimming removed 6 bases from V and 4 bases from J; junction bases left unmatched: 8. There are 13 residues in the CDR3. CDR3 sequence reads: CSAPITGGYEQYF. CDR3 bases: TGCAGTGCCCCCATCACAGGGGGGTACGAGCAGTACTTC.

V usage is TRBV7-9 and J usage is TRBJ2-1; 16 bases agree with TRBD2. Germline CDR1 is SEHNR and CDR2 is FQNEAQ (reference sequence). The CDR3 covers 15 residues. With V trimmed by 5 bases and J by 8 bases, 3 bases remained unmatched. The DNA for the CDR3 is TGTGCCAGCAGCACCGGGACTAGCGGGGGGGATGAGCAGTTCTTC. This encodes CASSTGTSGGDEQFF.